This TCR beta chain was documented in a study of shared clonotypes between healthy human individuals. Study summary: Researchers drew samples from two women and three men aged 18 to 49. Study-level results: When compared with the clonotypes that were shared by all four sorted-subset donors, the non-shared clonotypes turned out to have lower generation probabilities. Of the naive CD4 clonotypes, about 5.4% were shared across a handful of donors.

CD45RO-negative cells were positively selected for CCR7, leaving out terminally differentiated effector memory CD45RA+ cells. Recent vaccinations or acute infections were absent in the healthy HIV-negative adult donors. The ends were cut back, 4 bases at V and 5 bases at J, with 20 bases in the middle. The germline V gene has CDR1 SEHNR and CDR2 FQNEAQ (reference sequence). The CDR3 is 16 residues long. This clone was recorded once. Its cognate antigen is unknown. Libraries were prepared by immunoSEQ multiplex PCR; TCRdb keeps only in-frame clonotypes and omits some of them. The sample lists roughly 2,000,000 clones; about 94% were seen once.

This sequence was found in a man younger than 35 in good health. Some clones in this sample may be carry-over from other donors' samples. The chain is built from TRBV7-9 and TRBJ1-1, with a weak D call TRBD1 (5 bases). Sequences were obtained from naive CD8+ T cells from PBMCs. Written as DNA, the CDR3 is TGTGCCAGCAGCTCAAGCTTGGGCCAGGGAAGGACTGAAGCTTTCTTT. It translates to CASSSSLGQGRTEAFF.